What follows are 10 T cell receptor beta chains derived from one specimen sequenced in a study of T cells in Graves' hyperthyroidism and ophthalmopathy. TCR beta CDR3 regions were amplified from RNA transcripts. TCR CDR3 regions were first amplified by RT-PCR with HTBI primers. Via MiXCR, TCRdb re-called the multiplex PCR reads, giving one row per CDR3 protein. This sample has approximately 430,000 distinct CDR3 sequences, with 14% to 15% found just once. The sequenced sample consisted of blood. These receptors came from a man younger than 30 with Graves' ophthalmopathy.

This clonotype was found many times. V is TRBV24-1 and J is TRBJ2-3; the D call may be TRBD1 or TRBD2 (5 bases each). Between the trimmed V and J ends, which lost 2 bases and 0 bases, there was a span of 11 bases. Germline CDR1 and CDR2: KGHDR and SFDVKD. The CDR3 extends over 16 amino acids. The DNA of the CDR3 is TGTGCCACCAGTGATTGGGACGGAACTAGCACAGATACGCAGTATTTT. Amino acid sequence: CATSDWDGTSTDTQYF.

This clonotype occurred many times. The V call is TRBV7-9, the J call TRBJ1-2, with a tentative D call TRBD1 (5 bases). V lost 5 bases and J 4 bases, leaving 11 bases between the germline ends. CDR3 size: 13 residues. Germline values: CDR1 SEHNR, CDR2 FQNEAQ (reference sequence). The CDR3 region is CASSGGGGYGYTF. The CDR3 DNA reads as TGTGCCAGCAGCGGCGGGGGGGGCTATGGCTACACCTTC.

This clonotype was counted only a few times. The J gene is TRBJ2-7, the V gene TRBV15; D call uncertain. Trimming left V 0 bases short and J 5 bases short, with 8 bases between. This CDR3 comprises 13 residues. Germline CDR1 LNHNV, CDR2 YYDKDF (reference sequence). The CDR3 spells CATSRDRRDEQYF. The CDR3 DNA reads TGTGCCACCAGCAGAGATCGTCGAGACGAGCAGTACTTC. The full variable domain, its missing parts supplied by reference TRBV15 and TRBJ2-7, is DAMVIQNPRYQVTQFGKPVTLSCSQTLNHNVMYWYQQKSSQAPKLLFHYYDKDFNNEADTPDNFQSRRPNTSFCFLDIRSPGLGDTAMYLCATSRDRRDEQYFGPGTRLTVT.

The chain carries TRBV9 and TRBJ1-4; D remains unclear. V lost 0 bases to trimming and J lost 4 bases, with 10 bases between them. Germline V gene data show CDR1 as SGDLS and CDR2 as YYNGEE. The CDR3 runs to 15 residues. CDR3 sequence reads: CASSVGKGNNEKLFF. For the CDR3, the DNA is TGTGCCAGCAGCGTAGGTAAAGGGAATAATGAAAAACTGTTTTTT.

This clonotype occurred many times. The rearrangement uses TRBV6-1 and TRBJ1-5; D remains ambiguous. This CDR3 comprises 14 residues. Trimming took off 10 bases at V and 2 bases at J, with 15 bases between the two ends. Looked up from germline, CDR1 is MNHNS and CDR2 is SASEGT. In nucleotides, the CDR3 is TGTGCCACCGCGATATCCCTCGGCAATCAGCCCCAGCATTTT. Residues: CATAISLGNQPQHF.

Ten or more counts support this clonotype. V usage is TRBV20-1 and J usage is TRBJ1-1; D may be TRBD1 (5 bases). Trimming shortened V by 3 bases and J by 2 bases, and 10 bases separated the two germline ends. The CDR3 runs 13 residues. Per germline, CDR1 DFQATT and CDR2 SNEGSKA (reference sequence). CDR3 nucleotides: TGCAGTGCTAGTCGGGACCTAAACACTGAAGCTTTCTTT. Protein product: CSASRDLNTEAFF.

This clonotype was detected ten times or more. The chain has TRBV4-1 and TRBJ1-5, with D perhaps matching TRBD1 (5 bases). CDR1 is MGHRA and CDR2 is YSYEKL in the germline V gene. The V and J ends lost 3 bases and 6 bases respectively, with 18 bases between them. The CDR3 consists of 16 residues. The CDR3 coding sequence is TGCGCCAGCAGCCAGCTACTAGCAGGGAGCGTTCAGCCCCAGCATTTT. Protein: CASSQLLAGSVQPQHF.

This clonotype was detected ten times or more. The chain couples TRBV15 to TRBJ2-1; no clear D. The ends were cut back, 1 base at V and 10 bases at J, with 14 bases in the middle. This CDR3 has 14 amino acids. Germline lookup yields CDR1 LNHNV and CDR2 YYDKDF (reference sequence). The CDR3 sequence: CATSRVLSQAEQFF. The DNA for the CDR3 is TGTGCCACCAGCAGAGTTTTAAGTCAGGCAGAGCAGTTCTTC.

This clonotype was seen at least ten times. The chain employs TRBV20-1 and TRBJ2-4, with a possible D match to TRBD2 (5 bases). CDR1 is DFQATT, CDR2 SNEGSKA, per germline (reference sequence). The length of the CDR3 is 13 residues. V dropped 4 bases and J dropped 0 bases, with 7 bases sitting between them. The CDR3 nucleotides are TGCAGTGCTACGGCGGGAGCCAAAAACATTCAGTACTTC. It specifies CSATAGAKNIQYF.

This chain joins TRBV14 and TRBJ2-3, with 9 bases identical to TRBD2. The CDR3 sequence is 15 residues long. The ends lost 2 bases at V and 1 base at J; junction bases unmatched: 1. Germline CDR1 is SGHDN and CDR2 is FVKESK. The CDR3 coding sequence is TGTGCCAGCAGCCAACGCGGGAGGGGCACAGATACGCAGTATTTT. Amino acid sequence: CASSQRGRGTDTQYF.